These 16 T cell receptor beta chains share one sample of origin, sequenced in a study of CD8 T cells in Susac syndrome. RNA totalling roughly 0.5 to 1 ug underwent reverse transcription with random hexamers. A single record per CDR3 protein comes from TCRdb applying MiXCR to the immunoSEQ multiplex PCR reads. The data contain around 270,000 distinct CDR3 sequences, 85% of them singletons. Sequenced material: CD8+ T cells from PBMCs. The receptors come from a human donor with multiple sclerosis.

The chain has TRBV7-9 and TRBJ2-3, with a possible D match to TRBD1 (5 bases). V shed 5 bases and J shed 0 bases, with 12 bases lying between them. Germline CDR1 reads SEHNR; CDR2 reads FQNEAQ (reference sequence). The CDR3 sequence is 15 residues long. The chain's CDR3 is CASSPKGISTDTQYF. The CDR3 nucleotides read TGTGCCAGCAGCCCAAAGGGGATAAGCACAGATACGCAGTATTTT.

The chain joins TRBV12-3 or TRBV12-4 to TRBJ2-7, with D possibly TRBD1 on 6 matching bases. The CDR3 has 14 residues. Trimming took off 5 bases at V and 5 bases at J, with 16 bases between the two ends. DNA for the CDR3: TGTGCCAGCAGTCTCAGGGGATCCGGGAACGAGCAGTACTTC. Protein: CASSLRGSGNEQYF.

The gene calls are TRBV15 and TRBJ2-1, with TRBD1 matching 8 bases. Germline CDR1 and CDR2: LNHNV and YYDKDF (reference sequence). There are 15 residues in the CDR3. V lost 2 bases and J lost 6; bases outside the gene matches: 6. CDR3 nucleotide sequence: TGTGCCACCAGCAGATCCCGGACAGGGATCAATGAGCAGTTCTTC. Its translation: CATSRSRTGINEQFF.

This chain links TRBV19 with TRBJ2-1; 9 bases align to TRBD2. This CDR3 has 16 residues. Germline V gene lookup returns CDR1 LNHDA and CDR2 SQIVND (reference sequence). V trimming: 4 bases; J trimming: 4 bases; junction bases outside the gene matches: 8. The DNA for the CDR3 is TGTGCCAGTAGTAGTCGGACTAGCGAGATTTACAATGAGCAGTTCTTC. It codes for CASSSRTSEIYNEQFF.

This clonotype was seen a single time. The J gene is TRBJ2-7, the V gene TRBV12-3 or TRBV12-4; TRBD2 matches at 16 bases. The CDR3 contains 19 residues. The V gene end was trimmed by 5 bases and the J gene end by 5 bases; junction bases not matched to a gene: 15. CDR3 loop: CASSPTPGTSGRAVHEQYF. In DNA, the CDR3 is TGTGCCAGCAGTCCGACCCCCGGGACTAGCGGGAGGGCCGTCCACGAGCAGTACTTC.

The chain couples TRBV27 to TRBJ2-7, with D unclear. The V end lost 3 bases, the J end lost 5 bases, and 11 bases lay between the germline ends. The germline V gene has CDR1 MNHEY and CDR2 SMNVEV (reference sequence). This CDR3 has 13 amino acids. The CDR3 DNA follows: TGTGCCAGCAGTTTCTCCCAACCCAACGAGCAGTACTTC. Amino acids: CASSFSQPNEQYF.

The CDR3 DNA follows: TGCGCCAGCAGCCAAGTCACGGGGGGCGTTGAGCCCCAGCATTTT. Translating gives CASSQVTGGVEPQHF. V and J are TRBV4-3 and TRBJ1-5; D might be TRBD1 (6 bases). V lost 1 base and J lost 8, with 15 bases in between. Germline V CDR1 and CDR2: LGHNA, YSLEER. The CDR3 contains 15 residues.

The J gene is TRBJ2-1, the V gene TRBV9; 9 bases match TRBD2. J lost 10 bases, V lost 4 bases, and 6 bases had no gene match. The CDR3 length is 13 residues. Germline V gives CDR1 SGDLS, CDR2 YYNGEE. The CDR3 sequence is CASSSRTSDEQFF. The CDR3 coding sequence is TGTGCCAGCAGCTCACGGACTAGCGACGAGCAGTTCTTC.

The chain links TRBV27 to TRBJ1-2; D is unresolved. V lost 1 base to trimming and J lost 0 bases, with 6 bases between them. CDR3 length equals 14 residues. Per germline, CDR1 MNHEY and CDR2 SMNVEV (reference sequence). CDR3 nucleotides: TGTGCCAGCAGTTTATTAGGAACTAACTATGGCTACACCTTC. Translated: CASSLLGTNYGYTF.

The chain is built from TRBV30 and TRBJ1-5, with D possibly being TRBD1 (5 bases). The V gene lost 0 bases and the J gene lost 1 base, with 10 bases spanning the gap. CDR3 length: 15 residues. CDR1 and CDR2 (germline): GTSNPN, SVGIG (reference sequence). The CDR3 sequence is CAWSVFGASNQPQHF. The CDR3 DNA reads TGTGCCTGGAGTGTTTTTGGGGCAAGCAATCAGCCCCAGCATTTT.

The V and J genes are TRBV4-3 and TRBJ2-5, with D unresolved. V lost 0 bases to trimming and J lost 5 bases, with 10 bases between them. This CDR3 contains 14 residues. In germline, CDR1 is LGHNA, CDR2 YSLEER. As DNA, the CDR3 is TGCGCCAGCAGCCAAGATTCTCATCGGGAGACCCAGTACTTC. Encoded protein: CASSQDSHRETQYF.

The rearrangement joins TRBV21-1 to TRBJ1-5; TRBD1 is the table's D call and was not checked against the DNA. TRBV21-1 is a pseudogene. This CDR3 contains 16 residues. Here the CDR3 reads CASSHHPAGETQPQHF. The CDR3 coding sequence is TGTGCCAGCAGCCATCACCCTGCAGGGGAGACTCAGCCCCAGCATTTT.

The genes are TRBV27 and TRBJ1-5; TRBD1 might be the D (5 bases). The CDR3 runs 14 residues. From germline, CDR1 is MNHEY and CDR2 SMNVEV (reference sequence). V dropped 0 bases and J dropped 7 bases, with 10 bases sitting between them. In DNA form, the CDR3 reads TGTGCCAGCAGTTTATCGCGGGGGAACCAGCCCCAGCATTTT. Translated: CASSLSRGNQPQHF.

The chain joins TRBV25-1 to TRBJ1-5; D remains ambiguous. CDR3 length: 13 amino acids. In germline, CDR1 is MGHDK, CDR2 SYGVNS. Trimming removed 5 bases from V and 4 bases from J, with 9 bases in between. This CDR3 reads CASSPSGNQPQHF. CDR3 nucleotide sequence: TGTGCCAGCAGTCCCTCAGGTAATCAGCCCCAGCATTTT. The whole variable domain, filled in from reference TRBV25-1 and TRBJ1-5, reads EADIYQTPRYLVIGTGKKITLECSQTMGHDKMYWYQQDPGMELHLIHYSYGVNSTEKGDLSSESTVSRIRTEHFPLTLESARPSHTSQYLCASSPSGNQPQHFGDGTRLSIL.

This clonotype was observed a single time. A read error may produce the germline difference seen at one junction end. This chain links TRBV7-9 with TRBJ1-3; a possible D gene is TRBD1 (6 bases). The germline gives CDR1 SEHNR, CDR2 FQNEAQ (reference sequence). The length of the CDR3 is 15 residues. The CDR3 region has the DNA TGTGCCAGCAGCCGATACAGGGACGACGGAAGCACCATATATTTT. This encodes CASSRYRDDGSTIYF.

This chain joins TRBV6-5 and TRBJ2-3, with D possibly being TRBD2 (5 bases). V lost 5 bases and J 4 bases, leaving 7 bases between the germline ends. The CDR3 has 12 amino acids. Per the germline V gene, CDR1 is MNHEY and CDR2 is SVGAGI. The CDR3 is CASSPDSDTQYF. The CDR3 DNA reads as TGTGCCAGCAGTCCGGACTCAGATACGCAGTATTTT.